A single sample gave rise to the 4 T cell receptor beta chains below, sequenced in a study of identical twins. TCRdb itself ran the 5' RACE reads through MiXCR, one entry per CDR3 protein. The table includes a few hundred thousand distinct CDR3 sequences, 18% detected once. The sample comprised naive T cells sorted from blood. The receptors were sampled from a man between 50 and 59 years old in good health.

This clonotype was recorded at least ten times. The chain carries TRBV20-1 and TRBJ2-7, with D maybe TRBD2 (6 bases). This CDR3 spans 14 amino acids. V was shortened by 5 bases and J by 2 bases, with 16 bases between the two germline ends. Per the germline V gene, CDR1 is DFQATT and CDR2 is SNEGSKA (reference sequence). In nucleotides, the CDR3 is TGCAGTGCTCCGGGTTGGGACTTTGCCTACGAGCAGTACTTC. Its translation: CSAPGWDFAYEQYF.

The V gene is TRBV6-1, the J gene TRBJ1-2; D gene unclear. V was shortened by 6 bases and J by 5 bases, with 25 bases between the two germline ends. The CDR3 runs to 17 residues. Germline V gene lookup returns CDR1 MNHNS and CDR2 SASEGT. CDR3: CASSPTGNPLTGYGYTF. CDR3 DNA sequence: TGTGCCAGCAGCCCAACGGGGAACCCTCTTACGGGGTATGGCTACACCTTC.

In the case of this clonotype: A read error is possible here, since a much larger clone lies one base away. This sequence joins TRBV20-1 and TRBJ2-3; D not resolved. There are 16 residues in the CDR3. Germline V gene data show CDR1 as DFQATT and CDR2 as SNEGSKA (reference sequence). CDR3 region: CSARDPQSVATETQYF. The CDR3 DNA sequence: TGCAGTGCTAGAGATCCCCAATCTGTTGCTACAGAAACGCAGTATTTT.

This clonotype has just a few counts. The chain recombines TRBV6-1 with TRBJ2-1; 10 bases align to TRBD2. The CDR3 is 15 amino acids. The V and J ends lost 6 bases and 1 base, in that order; junction bases with no gene match: 3. CDR1 and CDR2 from the germline V gene are MNHNS and SASEGT. The CDR3 spells CASRPAGGSYNEQFF. The CDR3 DNA is TGTGCCAGCAGACCAGCGGGAGGGTCCTACAATGAGCAGTTCTTC.